The clone carrying this T cell receptor (beta chain) was counted many times. Its antigen is currently unknown. V dropped 0 bases and J dropped 8; count of bases not matched to a gene: 5. From germline, CDR1 is SGHVS and CDR2 FQNEAQ. The CDR3 covers 16 residues. The 5'RACE method, run with constant-segment primers, produced TCR alpha and TCR beta cDNA libraries (carrying sample barcodes and UMIs). From the 5' RACE reads, TCRdb called clonotypes with MiXCR, one entry per CDR3 protein. The repertoire holds roughly 130,000 distinct CDR3 sequences, with about 6% as singletons. The data derive from a study of T-cell memory formation after mild COVID-19. Study-level information: Largely donor-specific sequence clusters came from two donors.

Study results and caveats: Pre-infection memory held some responding clones, suggesting pre-existing cross-reactive T cells responded.

Source material: PBMCs or a T cell subset sorted from them (not recorded which). This clonotype was sampled from an adult woman who had mild COVID-19 (a few samples of this study predate the infection). Cell type and time point are not known. This chain joins TRBV7-8 and TRBJ1-6, with 9 positions matching TRBD1. CDR3 protein: CASSLALGQGYSPLHF. CDR3 coding DNA: TGTGCCAGCAGCTTAGCGCTGGGACAGGGCTATTCACCCCTCCACTTT.